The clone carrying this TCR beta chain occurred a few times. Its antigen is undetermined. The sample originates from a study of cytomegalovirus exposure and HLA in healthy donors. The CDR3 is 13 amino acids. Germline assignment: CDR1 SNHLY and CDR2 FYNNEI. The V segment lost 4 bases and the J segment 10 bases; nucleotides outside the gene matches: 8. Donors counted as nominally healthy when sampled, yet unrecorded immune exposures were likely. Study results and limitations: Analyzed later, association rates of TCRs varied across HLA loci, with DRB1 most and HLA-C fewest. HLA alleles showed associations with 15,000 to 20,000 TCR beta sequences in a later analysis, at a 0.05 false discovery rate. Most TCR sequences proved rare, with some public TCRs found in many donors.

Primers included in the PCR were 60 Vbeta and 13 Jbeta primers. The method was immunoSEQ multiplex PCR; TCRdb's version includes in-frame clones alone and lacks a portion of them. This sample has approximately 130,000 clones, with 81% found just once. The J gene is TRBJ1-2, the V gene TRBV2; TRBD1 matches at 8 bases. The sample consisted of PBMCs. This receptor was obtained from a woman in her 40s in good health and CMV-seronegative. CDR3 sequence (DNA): TGTGCCAGCAGTGCCCGCCCGGACAGGGACTACACCTTC. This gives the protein CASSARPDRDYTF.